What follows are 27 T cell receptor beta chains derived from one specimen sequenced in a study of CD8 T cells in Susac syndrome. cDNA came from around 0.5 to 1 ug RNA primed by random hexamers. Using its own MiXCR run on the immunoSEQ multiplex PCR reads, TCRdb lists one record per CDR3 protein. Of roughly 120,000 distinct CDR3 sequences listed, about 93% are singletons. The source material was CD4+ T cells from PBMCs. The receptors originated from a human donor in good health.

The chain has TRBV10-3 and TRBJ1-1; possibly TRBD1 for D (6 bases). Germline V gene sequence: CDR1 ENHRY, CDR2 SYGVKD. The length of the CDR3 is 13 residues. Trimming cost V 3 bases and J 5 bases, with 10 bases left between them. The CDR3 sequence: CAISEQGSTEAFF. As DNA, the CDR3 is TGTGCCATCAGTGAACAGGGCTCGACTGAAGCTTTCTTT.

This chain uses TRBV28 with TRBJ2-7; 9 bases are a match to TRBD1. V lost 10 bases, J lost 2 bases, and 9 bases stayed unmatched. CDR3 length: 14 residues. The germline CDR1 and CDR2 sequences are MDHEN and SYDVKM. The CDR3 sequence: CATGGGTGTYEQYF. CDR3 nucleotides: TGTGCCACCGGGGGAGGGACAGGGACCTACGAGCAGTACTTC.

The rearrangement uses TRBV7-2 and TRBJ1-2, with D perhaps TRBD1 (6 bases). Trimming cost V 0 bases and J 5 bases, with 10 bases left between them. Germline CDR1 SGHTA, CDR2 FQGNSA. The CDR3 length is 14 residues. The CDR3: CASSLAPGHYGYTF. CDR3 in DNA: TGTGCCAGCAGCTTAGCCCCGGGACATTATGGCTACACCTTC.

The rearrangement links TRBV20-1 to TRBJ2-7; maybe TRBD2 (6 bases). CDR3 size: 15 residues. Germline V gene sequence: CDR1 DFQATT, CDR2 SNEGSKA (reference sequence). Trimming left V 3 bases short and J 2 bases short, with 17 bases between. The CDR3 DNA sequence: TGCAGTGCTAGTCACCTTGGGGGGAGGCCCTACGAGCAGTACTTC. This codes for CSASHLGGRPYEQYF.

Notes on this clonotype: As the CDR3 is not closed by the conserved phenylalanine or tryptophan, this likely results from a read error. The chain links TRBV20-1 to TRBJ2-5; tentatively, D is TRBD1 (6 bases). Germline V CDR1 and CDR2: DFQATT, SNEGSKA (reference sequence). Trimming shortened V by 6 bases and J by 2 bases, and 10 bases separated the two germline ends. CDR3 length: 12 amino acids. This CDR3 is CSASDSQETQYL. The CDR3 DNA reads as TGCAGTGCATCGGACAGTCAAGAGACCCAGTACCTC.

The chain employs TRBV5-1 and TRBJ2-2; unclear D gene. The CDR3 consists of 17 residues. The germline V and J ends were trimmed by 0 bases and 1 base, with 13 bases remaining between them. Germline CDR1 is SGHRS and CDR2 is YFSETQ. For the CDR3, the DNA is TGCGCCAGCAGCTTGGACAGCCTCAAGGGGAACACCGGGGAGCTGTTTTTT. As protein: CASSLDSLKGNTGELFF. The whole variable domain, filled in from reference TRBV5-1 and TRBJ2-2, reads KAGVTQTPRYLIKTRGQQVTLSCSPISGHRSVSWYQQTPGQGLQFLFEYFSETQRNKGNFPGRFSGRQFSNSRSEMNVSTLELGDSALYLCASSLDSLKGNTGELFFGEGSRLTVL.

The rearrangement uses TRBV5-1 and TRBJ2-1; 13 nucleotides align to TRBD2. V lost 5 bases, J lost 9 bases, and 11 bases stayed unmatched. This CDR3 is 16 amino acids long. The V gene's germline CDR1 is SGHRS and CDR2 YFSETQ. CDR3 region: CASSAGTSGMTTEQFF. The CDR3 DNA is TGCGCCAGCAGTGCCGGGACTAGCGGGATGACGACTGAGCAGTTCTTC. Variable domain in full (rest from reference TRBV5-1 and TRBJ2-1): KAGVTQTPRYLIKTRGQQVTLSCSPISGHRSVSWYQQTPGQGLQFLFEYFSETQRNKGNFPGRFSGRQFSNSRSEMNVSTLELGDSALYLCASSAGTSGMTTEQFFGPGTRLTVL.

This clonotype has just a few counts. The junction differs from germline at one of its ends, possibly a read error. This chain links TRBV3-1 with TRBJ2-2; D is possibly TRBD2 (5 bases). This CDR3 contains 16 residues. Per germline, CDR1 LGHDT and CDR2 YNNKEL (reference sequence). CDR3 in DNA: TGTGCCAGCAGCTCCCGGACGGCCGCGAACACCGGGGAGCTTTTTTTT. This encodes CASSSRTAANTGELFF.

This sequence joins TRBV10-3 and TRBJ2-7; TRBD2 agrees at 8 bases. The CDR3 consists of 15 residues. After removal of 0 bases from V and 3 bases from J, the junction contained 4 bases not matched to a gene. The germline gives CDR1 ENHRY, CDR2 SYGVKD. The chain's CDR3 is CAISESRTSSYEQYF. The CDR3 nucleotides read TGTGCCATCAGTGAGTCTAGGACTAGCAGCTACGAGCAGTACTTC.

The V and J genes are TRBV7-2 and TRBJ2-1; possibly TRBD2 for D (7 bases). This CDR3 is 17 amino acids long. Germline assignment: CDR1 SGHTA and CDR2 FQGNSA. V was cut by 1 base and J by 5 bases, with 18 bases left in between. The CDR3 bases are TGTGCCAGCAGCTTAGTGGGGGCTAGCGGACAACACAATGAGCAGTTCTTC. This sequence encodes CASSLVGASGQHNEQFF.

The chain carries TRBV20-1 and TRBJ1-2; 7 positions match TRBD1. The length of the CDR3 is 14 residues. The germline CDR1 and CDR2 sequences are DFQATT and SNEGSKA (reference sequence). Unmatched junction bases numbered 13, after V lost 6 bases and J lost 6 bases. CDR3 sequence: CSAPIPTGSDGYTF. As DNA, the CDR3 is TGCAGTGCCCCGATCCCGACAGGGTCGGATGGCTACACCTTC.

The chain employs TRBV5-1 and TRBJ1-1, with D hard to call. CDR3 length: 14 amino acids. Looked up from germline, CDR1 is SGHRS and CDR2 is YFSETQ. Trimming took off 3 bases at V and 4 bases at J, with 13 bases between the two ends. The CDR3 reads CASSSGGDTTEAFF. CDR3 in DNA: TGCGCCAGCAGCTCGGGTGGCGACACCACTGAAGCTTTCTTT.

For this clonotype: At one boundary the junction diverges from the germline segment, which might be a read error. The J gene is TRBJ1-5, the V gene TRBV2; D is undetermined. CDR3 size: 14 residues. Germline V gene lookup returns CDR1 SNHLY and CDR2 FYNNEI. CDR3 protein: CASSESGSHQPQHF. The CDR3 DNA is TGTGCCAGCAGTGAATCAGGTAGCCATCAGCCCCAGCATTTT.

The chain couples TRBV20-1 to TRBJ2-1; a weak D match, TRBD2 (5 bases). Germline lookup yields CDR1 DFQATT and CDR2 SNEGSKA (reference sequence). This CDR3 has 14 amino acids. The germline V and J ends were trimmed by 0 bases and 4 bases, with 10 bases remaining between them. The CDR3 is CSARERVAYNEQFF. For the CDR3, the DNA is TGCAGTGCTAGAGAGCGGGTTGCGTACAATGAGCAGTTCTTC.

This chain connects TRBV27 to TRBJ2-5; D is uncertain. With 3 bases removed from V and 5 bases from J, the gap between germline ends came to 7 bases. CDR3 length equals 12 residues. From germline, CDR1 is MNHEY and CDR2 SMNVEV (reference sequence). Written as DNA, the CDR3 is TGTGCCAGCAGTTTCACCGGGGAGACCCAGTACTTC. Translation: CASSFTGETQYF.

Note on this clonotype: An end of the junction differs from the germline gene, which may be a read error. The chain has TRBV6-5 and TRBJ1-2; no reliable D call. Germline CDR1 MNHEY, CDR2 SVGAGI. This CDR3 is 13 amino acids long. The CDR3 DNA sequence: TGTGCCAGCAGTTACGGCGGACTATTAGGCTACGCCTTC. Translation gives CASSYGGLLGYAF.

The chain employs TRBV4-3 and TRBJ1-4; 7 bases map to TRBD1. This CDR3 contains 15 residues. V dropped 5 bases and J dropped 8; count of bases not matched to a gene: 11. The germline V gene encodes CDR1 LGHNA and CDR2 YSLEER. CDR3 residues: CASSGRYGTEEKLFF. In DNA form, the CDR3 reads TGCGCCAGCAGCGGACGGTACGGGACAGAAGAAAAACTGTTTTTT.

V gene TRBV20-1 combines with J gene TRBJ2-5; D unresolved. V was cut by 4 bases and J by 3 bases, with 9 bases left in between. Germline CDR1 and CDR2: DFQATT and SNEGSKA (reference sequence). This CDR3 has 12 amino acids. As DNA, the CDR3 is TGCAGTGCTACTCATGGGGAAGAGACCCAGTACTTC. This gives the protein CSATHGEETQYF.

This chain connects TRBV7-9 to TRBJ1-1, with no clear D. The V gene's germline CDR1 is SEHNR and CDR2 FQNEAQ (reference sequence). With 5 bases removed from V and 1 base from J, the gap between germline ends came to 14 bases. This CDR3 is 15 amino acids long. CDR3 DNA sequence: TGTGCCAGCAGCACTAGCCGACTCGGGAACACTGAAGCTTTCTTT. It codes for CASSTSRLGNTEAFF. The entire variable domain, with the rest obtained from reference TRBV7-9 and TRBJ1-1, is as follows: DTGVSQNPRHKITKRGQNVTFRCDPISEHNRLYWYRQTLGQGPEFLTYFQNEAQLEKSRLLSDRFSAERPKGSFSTLEIQRTEQGDSAMYLCASSTSRLGNTEAFFGQGTRLTVV.

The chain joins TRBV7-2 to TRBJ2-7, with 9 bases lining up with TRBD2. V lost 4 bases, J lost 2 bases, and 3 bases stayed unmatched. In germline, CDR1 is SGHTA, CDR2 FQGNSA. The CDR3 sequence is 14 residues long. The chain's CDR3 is CASSSSGTPYEQYF. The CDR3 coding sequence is TGTGCCAGCAGCTCTAGCGGGACACCCTACGAGCAGTACTTC.

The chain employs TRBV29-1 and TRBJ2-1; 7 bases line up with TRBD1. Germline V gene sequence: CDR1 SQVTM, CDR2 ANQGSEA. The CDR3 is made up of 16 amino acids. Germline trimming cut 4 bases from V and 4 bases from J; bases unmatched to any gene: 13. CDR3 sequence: CSVVALTGAKYNEQFF. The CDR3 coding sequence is TGCAGCGTTGTCGCCCTTACAGGGGCAAAATACAATGAGCAGTTCTTC.

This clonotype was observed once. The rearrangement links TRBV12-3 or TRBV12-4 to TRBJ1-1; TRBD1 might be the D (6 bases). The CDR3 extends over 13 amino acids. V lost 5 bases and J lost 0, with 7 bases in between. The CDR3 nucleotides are TGTGCCAGCAGTCGGGACATGAACACTGAAGCTTTCTTT. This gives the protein CASSRDMNTEAFF.

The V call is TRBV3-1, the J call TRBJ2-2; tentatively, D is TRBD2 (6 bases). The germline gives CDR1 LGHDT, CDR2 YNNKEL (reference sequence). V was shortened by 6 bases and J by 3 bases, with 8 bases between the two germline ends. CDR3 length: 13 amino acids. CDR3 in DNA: TGTGCCAGCAGTCGGGACTACACCGGGGAGCTGTTTTTT. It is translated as CASSRDYTGELFF.

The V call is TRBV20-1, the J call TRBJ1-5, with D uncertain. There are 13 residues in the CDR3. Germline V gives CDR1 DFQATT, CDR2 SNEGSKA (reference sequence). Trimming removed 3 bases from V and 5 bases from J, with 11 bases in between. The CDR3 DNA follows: TGCAGTGCTAGGGCAGATAGGGATCAGCCCCAGCATTTT. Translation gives CSARADRDQPQHF.

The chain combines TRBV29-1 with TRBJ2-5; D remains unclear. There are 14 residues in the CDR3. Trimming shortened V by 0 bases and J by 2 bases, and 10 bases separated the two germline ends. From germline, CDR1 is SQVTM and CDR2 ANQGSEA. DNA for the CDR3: TGCAGCGTTGAAGATTCGATCCGACAAGAGACCCAGTACTTC. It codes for CSVEDSIRQETQYF.

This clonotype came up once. The CDR3 DNA reads TGTGCCAGCTCACTAGGGGGCTTCAGCTCTGGGGCCAACGTCCTGACTTTC. Protein product: CASSLGGFSSGANVLTF. The chain uses TRBV18 and TRBJ2-6, with TRBD1 identical over 7 bases. J lost 0 bases, V lost 4 bases, and 6 bases had no gene match. The germline CDR1 and CDR2 sequences are KGHSH and LQKENI. This CDR3 is built from 17 residues.

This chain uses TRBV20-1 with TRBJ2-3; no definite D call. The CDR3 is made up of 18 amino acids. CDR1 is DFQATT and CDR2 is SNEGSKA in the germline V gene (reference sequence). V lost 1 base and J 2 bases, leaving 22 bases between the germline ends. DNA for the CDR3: TGCAGTGCTAGAGCCATTATAACTTCGGTAGGGCTCACAGATACGCAGTATTTT. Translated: CSARAIITSVGLTDTQYF.